The 15 T cell receptor beta chains below all came from one sample that was sequenced in a study of identical twins. TCRdb re-derived calls from the 5' RACE reads in MiXCR, one entry per CDR3 protein. The sample lists under 350,000 distinct CDR3 sequences, less than 9.5% occurring once. This sample was shared with a second study, whose subject was yellow fever vaccine responses in identical twins.

The material sequenced was CD8+ T cells sorted from blood. The receptors stem from a woman aged 18-29 years in good health.

This clonotype was detected only a few times. This rearrangement joins TRBV7-3 to TRBJ2-2; D is uncertain. CDR1 and CDR2 from the germline V gene are SGHTA and FQGTGA. V lost 2 bases and J 0 bases, leaving 7 bases between the germline ends. The CDR3 totals 15 residues. In DNA form, the CDR3 reads TGTGCCAGCAGCTTAGGCAGGACGAACACCGGGGAGCTGTTTTTT. Translated, it gives CASSLGRTNTGELFF.

The chain uses TRBV27 and TRBJ2-1; 8 bases are shared with TRBD1. V gave up 6 bases and J gave up 9 bases; unmatched junction bases: 10. CDR1 and CDR2 from the germline V gene are MNHEY and SMNVEV (reference sequence). The CDR3 is 14 amino acids. CDR3 nucleotide sequence: TGTGCCAGCAGCTCATTGGACAGGGTTCCTGAGCAGTTCTTC. Its translation is CASSSLDRVPEQFF.

This clonotype turned up a few times. The chain combines TRBV7-8 with TRBJ2-4; 7 nucleotides line up with TRBD1. The CDR3 extends over 17 amino acids. V was pared by 4 bases and J by 2 bases, with 11 bases of the junction left unmatched. CDR1 is SGHVS, CDR2 FQNEAQ, per germline. CDR3: CASSSGQPLTSKNIQYF. CDR3 coding DNA: TGTGCCAGCAGCTCGGGACAGCCCTTAACCTCCAAAAACATTCAGTACTTC.

The sample holds a few counts of this clonotype. The rearrangement uses TRBV27 and TRBJ2-7; tentative D call: TRBD2 (7 bases). The CDR3 is made up of 17 amino acids. V lost 0 bases to trimming and J lost 4 bases, with 19 bases between them. Germline CDR1 and CDR2: MNHEY and SMNVEV (reference sequence). CDR3 bases: TGTGCCAGCAGTTTATCGAAGGGGGGGCCTGGGGCATACGAGCAGTACTTC. Translation gives CASSLSKGGPGAYEQYF.

This sequence joins TRBV9 and TRBJ2-4; D is unclear. The CDR3 consists of 13 residues. The V and J ends lost 5 bases and 6 bases respectively, with 12 bases between them. Germline CDR1 reads SGDLS; CDR2 reads YYNGEE. Here the CDR3 reads CASSGVELNIQYF. As DNA, the CDR3 is TGTGCCAGCAGTGGCGTAGAGTTAAACATTCAGTACTTC.

This clonotype was counted at least ten times. Written as DNA, the CDR3 is TGTGCCAGCAGTAAACTAGCGGTCTACAATGAGCAGTTCTTC. Translating it yields CASSKLAVYNEQFF. The rearrangement joins TRBV12-3 or TRBV12-4 to TRBJ2-1; 8 nucleotides line up with TRBD2. V lost 5 bases, J lost 3 bases, and 3 bases stayed unmatched. CDR3 length equals 14 residues.

The chain employs TRBV4-1 and TRBJ2-1; the match to TRBD2 covers 12 bases. The V and J ends lost 4 bases and 1 base, in that order; junction bases with no gene match: 8. Germline V gene data show CDR1 as MGHRA and CDR2 as YSYEKL. The CDR3 has 18 residues. The CDR3 reads CASSPLAGGPESYNEQFF. CDR3 sequence (DNA): TGCGCCAGCAGCCCGCTAGCGGGGGGGCCGGAATCCTACAATGAGCAGTTCTTC.

This clonotype was seen at least ten times. The chain combines TRBV7-9 with TRBJ2-5, with unresolved D. The ends were cut back, 2 bases at V and 2 bases at J, with 9 bases in the middle. This CDR3 spans 14 amino acids. Germline assignment: CDR1 SEHNR and CDR2 FQNEAQ (reference sequence). CDR3 DNA: TGTGCCAGCAGCTTACCTAGGTTGCAAGAGACCCAGTACTTC. Translation: CASSLPRLQETQYF.

The V call is TRBV3-1, the J call TRBJ2-7; 12 nucleotides align to TRBD2. Germline V gene sequence: CDR1 LGHDT, CDR2 YNNKEL (reference sequence). This CDR3 contains 16 residues. V shed 3 bases, J shed 2 bases, and the junction held 5 bases outside the gene matches. The CDR3 loop is CASSHLTSGSTYEQYF. The CDR3 nucleotides are TGTGCCAGCAGCCACCTGACTAGCGGGAGTACCTACGAGCAGTACTTC.

This clonotype was recorded at least ten times. This chain connects TRBV20-1 to TRBJ2-1, with TRBD2 identical over 10 bases. CDR3 length equals 12 residues. The germline V gene has CDR1 DFQATT and CDR2 SNEGSKA (reference sequence). The CDR3 coding sequence is TGCGGGGGGACTAGCGTGAACAATGAGCAGTTCTTC. As protein: CGGTSVNNEQFF.

The table lists this clonotype with a few counts. This chain uses TRBV25-1 with TRBJ1-1; 9 nucleotides match TRBD1. The CDR3 runs 15 residues. The germline gives CDR1 MGHDK, CDR2 SYGVNS. V trimming: 4 bases; J trimming: 5 bases; junction bases outside the gene matches: 8. The CDR3 protein is CASSVSGTGRTEAFF. The CDR3 nucleotides are TGTGCCAGCAGTGTGTCCGGGACAGGGAGAACTGAAGCTTTCTTT.

The chain links TRBV20-1 to TRBJ2-5; D unclear. Trimming cost V 0 bases and J 5 bases, with 13 bases left between them. The CDR3 is 14 amino acids. Per germline, CDR1 DFQATT and CDR2 SNEGSKA (reference sequence). DNA for the CDR3: TGCAGTGCTAGAGATCTTCTTGGAGTGGAGACCCAGTACTTC. Its translation is CSARDLLGVETQYF.

This clonotype was counted between two and nine times. The rearrangement links TRBV30 to TRBJ2-2; D gene uncertain. The CDR3 length is 13 residues. With 4 bases removed from V and 2 bases from J, the gap between germline ends came to 8 bases. CDR1 is GTSNPN, CDR2 SVGIG, per germline (reference sequence). CDR3: CAWTFGNTGELFF. The DNA for the CDR3 is TGTGCCTGGACATTTGGAAACACCGGGGAGCTGTTTTTT.

This clonotype was seen at least ten times. The CDR3 DNA reads TGCAGCGTTGAAAAGGGCCGGCAGGGCTACACCTTC. Its protein is CSVEKGRQGYTF. V and J are TRBV29-1 and TRBJ1-2, with D uncertain. Per germline, CDR1 SQVTM and CDR2 ANQGSEA. Trimming removed 2 bases at V and 8 bases at J, with 12 bases between. This CDR3 contains 12 residues.

This clonotype occurred a few times. This rearrangement joins TRBV5-1 to TRBJ2-7; 7 bases align to TRBD1. V shed 2 bases, J shed 5 bases, and the junction held 7 bases outside the gene matches. CDR3 length: 14 amino acids. The germline CDR1 and CDR2 sequences are SGHRS and YFSETQ. CDR3 DNA: TGCGCCAGCAGCTTTTATACAGGGGTGGACGAGCAGTACTTC. As protein: CASSFYTGVDEQYF.